These T cell receptor beta chains were read from a single sample in a study of T cell repertoires in cytomegalovirus infection. TCRdb re-called the reads with MiXCR, one entry per CDR3 protein. The repertoire holds more than 350,000 distinct CDR3 sequences, with roughly 31% as singletons. Sequenced input: PBMCs. All receptors come from a human donor in good health (CMV status not recorded). Some clones in this sample may be carry-over from other donors' samples. Each CDR3 is given with its conserved first and last residue.

length: 13
J: TRBJ2-7
V: TRBV5-1
CDR3: CASSPDPPYEQYF

length: 17
J: TRBJ2-5
V: TRBV7-9
CDR3: CASSLWDLRREQETQYF

length: 11
J: TRBJ2-5
V: TRBV10-3
CDR3: CAIRGGDTQYF

length: 15
J: TRBJ2-1
V: TRBV4-3
CDR3: CASSLRGQYYNEQFF

length: 12
J: TRBJ1-3
V: TRBV12-3/TRBV12-4
CDR3: CASSRRGITIYF

length: 18
J: TRBJ2-2
V: TRBV20-1
CDR3: CSARNLRDHRGLTGELFF

length: 14
J: TRBJ1-5
V: TRBV2
CDR3: CASSADSFNQPQHF

length: 16
J: TRBJ2-6
V: TRBV19
CDR3: CASIQLGVSGANVLTF

length: 18
J: TRBJ2-3
V: TRBV10-3
CDR3: CAISESKGTPYSTDTQYF

length: 16
J: TRBJ1-2
V: TRBV20-1
CDR3: CSARVPRGVPNYGYTF

length: 16
J: TRBJ2-7
V: TRBV27
CDR3: CASSFVGAYSSYEQYF

length: 18
J: TRBJ2-2
V: TRBV4-1
CDR3: CASSQGSDRADSSGELFF

length: 17
J: TRBJ2-7
V: TRBV6-2/TRBV6-3
CDR3: CASSHNPRGRERYEQYF

length: 15
J: TRBJ1-1
V: TRBV5-5
CDR3: CASSQGQIGRTEAFF

length: 16
J: TRBJ2-3
V: TRBV25-1
CDR3: CASSRRVGQSRDTQYF

length: 15
J: TRBJ1-2
V: TRBV7-8
CDR3: CDSSLAQGSGYGYTF

length: 14
J: TRBJ1-5
V: TRBV2
CDR3: CASSERTDNQPQHF

length: 14
J: TRBJ2-7
V: TRBV19
CDR3: CASSGDRHPYEQYF

length: 16
J: TRBJ2-3
V: TRBV28
CDR3: CASSSSTSGFTDTQYF

length: 16
J: TRBJ1-3
V: TRBV7-2
CDR3: CASSRGLGAGGNTIYF

length: 16
J: TRBJ2-3
V: TRBV6-1
CDR3: CASREVSGVGPDTQYF

length: 14
J: TRBJ1-3
V: TRBV9
CDR3: CASSGTVYGNTIYF

length: 14
J: TRBJ2-7
V: TRBV7-8
CDR3: CASSSTGTDYEQYF

length: 16
J: TRBJ1-6
V: TRBV28
CDR3: CASSLWGGSSDSPLPF

length: 17
J: TRBJ1-1
V: TRBV20-1
CDR3: CSATRASGGVVGTEAFF

length: 13
J: TRBJ2-7
V: TRBV10-3
CDR3: CAIREGDSYEQYF

length: 16
J: TRBJ2-3
V: TRBV18
CDR3: CASSRPPLTEADTQYF

length: 14
J: TRBJ1-4
V: TRBV6-5
CDR3: CASSPGPFGGKLVF

length: 14
J: TRBJ1-1
V: TRBV19
CDR3: CASSIASPPTEAFF

length: 14
J: TRBJ2-2
V: TRBV5-6
CDR3: CASSWTRNTGELFF

length: 16
J: TRBJ2-3
V: TRBV4-1
CDR3: CASSHGDRGHTDTQYF

length: 18
J: TRBJ2-6
V: TRBV7-6
CDR3: CASSHSGHGSSGANVLTF

length: 15
J: TRBJ2-7
V: TRBV7-8
CDR3: CASSLVGTETYEQYF

length: 13
J: TRBJ2-7
V: TRBV19
CDR3: CASSAVVSYEQYF

length: 13
J: TRBJ2-7
V: TRBV29-1
CDR3: CSVAGGASDEQYF

length: 12
J: TRBJ2-7
V: TRBV27
CDR3: CDSSLSPPEQYF

length: 16
J: TRBJ2-5
V: TRBV20-1
CDR3: CSAINTFGTQKETQYF

length: 14
J: TRBJ2-3
V: TRBV5-1
CDR3: CASSRGERSDTQYF

length: 15
J: TRBJ2-6
V: TRBV12-3/TRBV12-4
CDR3: CASRATGTGANVLTF

length: 16
J: TRBJ2-3
V: TRBV4-3
CDR3: CASSQDRLIATDTQYF

length: 13
J: TRBJ2-4
V: TRBV20-1
CDR3: CSARRRGKNIQYF